The entry that follows covers one T cell receptor (beta chain) sequence. Its antigen is as yet unknown. Trimming removed 2 bases from V and 7 bases from J, with 11 bases in between. Germline V lookup: CDR1 SGHTA, CDR2 FQGNSA. The length of the CDR3 is 14 residues. RNA transcripts gave rise to amplified TCR beta CDR3 regions. First-round RT-PCR with HTBI primers amplified the TCR CDR3 region. TCRdb ran MiXCR on the multiplex PCR reads and lists one entry per CDR3 protein. This sample has about 660,000 distinct CDR3 sequences; nearly 45% occur once, and the top ten carry roughly 7.2%. The entry originates in a study of T cells in Graves' hyperthyroidism and ophthalmopathy. Study-wide results and caveats: Also found in blood were most expanded thyroid clonotypes above 0.001.

The TCR comes from an adult man with Graves' disease, either hyperthyroidism or ophthalmopathy (not recorded which). Sequencing input: peripheral blood or thyroid tissue (not recorded which). The genes are TRBV7-2 and TRBJ1-4, with unresolved D. The CDR3: CASSLISGGEKLFF. The CDR3 nucleotides are TGTGCCAGCAGCTTAATCTCCGGTGGTGAAAAACTGTTTTTT. Using reference TRBV7-2 and TRBJ1-4 for the parts outside the CDR3, the full variable domain is GAGVSQSPSNKVTEKGKDVELRCDPISGHTALYWYRQSLGQGLEFLIYFQGNSAPDKSGLPSDRFSAERTGGSVSTLTIQRTQQEDSAVYLCASSLISGGEKLFFGSGTQLSVL.